The T cell receptor (beta chain) described here comes from a study of regulatory T cells in long-lasting Graves disease (TCRdb year 2021). Context from the whole study: Patients with newly diagnosed Graves' disease had been on antithyroid drugs for under 3 months. TCR sequencing covered some 13 persistent and approximately 20 newly diagnosed Graves' disease patients, some 33 samples in total. Persistent Graves' disease patients were compared with newly diagnosed Graves' disease patients by peripheral blood TCR sequencing and RNA sequencing. The study was conducted in China and was registered as a clinical trial.

The paper's findings and limits, for the study overall: Compared with newly diagnosed patients, patients with persistent Graves' disease had lower TCR Shannon entropy and fewer highly expanded clones, which suggests clonal expansion. The authors acknowledged the small sample size as a limitation that may reduce accuracy. More public clonotypes were shared among persistent patients (2,741) than among newly diagnosed patients (just under 1,000). The study examined only peripheral blood because the primary lesion, thyroid tissue, could not be accessed. Sequencing and analysis were limited to the TCR beta chain. Preferential use of TRBV28, TRBJ1-2 and TRBJ2-5 was observed in persistent disease, whereas TRBV20-1 and TRBJ2-1 were favored in newly diagnosed disease.

The intended sense of this specimen's time point label: newly diagnosed GD, antithyroid drugs for less than 3 months. RNA was extracted from PBMCs in TRIzol for both TCR sequencing and RNA sequencing. The diagnosis of Graves' disease was made according to American Thyroid Association guidelines. Recruitment of patients was carried out at an endocrinology department in Xi'an, China. Each patient gave around 9 milliliters of peripheral blood, collected in an EDTA anticoagulant tube. Ficoll Paque Plus density gradient separation was used to isolate PBMCs, and no further T cell sorting was performed. An Agilent 2100 Bioanalyzer and agarose gel were used to check RNA quality, while a NanoDrop 2000 measured RNA concentration. This clonotype was detected a few times. What antigen it recognizes has not been identified. No base quality information exists; no much larger clone differs at one position. The library relied on multiplex PCR. TCRdb lists the instrument as Illumina HiSeq 4000. TCR beta libraries were built with iRepertoire HTBI primers and Arm-PCR amplification of CDR3 regions. PCR products were gel purified before sequencing. Per the authors' processing: Across samples, about 63 TRBV and 15 or so TRBJ segments were identified and used for gene usage analysis of CDR3 amino acid clonotypes. COPE and FqMerger were used to merge the filtered high-quality paired reads into contigs. BLAST was used to align contigs to IMGT TRBV, TRBD and TRBJ reference genes, and CDR3 was defined according to IMGT. Any clonotype with a frequency above 0.1% was classified as a highly expanded clone. Shannon entropy served as the measure of repertoire diversity, while the Gini coefficient captured V-J evenness. A clonotype was considered public if more than one individual shared it. The raw public reads went through TCRdb reprocessing: fastp at Q25, MiXCR clone calling, in-frame beta chains kept. All rows with the same CDR3 protein become a single entry with the most common DNA and genes. In this record, the V and J calls reflect TCRdb's handling and not the investigators' own analysis. In this sample the table shows fewer than 450,000 distinct CDR3 sequences, approximately 16% of which occur a single time. The leading ten clones occupy about 7.8% of the sample.

V has 4 bases trimmed and J has 2 bases trimmed; junction bases matching no gene number 5. The CDR3, cysteine through phenylalanine, is 16 amino acids long. CDR3 DNA is the only sequence kept; it has 48 bases, read in frame from the first base. CDR1 and CDR2, looked up from the germline V gene, are MNHEY and SVGAGI. These data also formed part of another study, on T cells in Graves' hyperthyroidism and ophthalmopathy. From the second report: Stable Graves' hyperthyroidism was defined as no progression to ophthalmopathy during 18 months of follow-up. Hyperthyroidism patients were newly diagnosed, with disease duration under 2 months, and aged 18 to 65 years. Patients with uncontrolled infections, other autoimmune diseases, pregnancy or lactation were excluded. Diagnoses relied on clinical symptoms, serum thyroxine and TRAb, thyroid ultrasound and orbital computed tomography. A first-round RT-PCR of the TCR CDR3 used the HTBI primer set with the Qiagen OneStep RT-PCR kit. Most expanded thyroid clonotypes (frequency above 0.001) were also detected in blood, a finding suggesting that blood repertoires may reflect thyroid immune responses. A model built on a 13 V-J signature distinguished ophthalmopathy from stable hyperthyroidism, reaching about 89% sensitivity and around 81% specificity in cross-validation and 80%/75% in testing. In validation, the model predicted progression to ophthalmopathy with over 65% sensitivity and 72% to 85% specificity, a median of roughly seven months before onset. A discovery cohort of around 98 patients, roughly 40 with Graves' ophthalmopathy and more than 55 with stable Graves' hyperthyroidism, was used to find distinguishing TCR V-J signatures. Whether ophthalmopathy could be predicted prospectively was tested in an independent validation cohort made up of under 20 hyperthyroidism patients plus 17 patients who later progressed to ophthalmopathy. The approximately 90 discovery patients were randomly split 7:3 into training and test sets. Thyroid tissue and blood T-cell repertoires from about six Graves' hyperthyroidism patients were also compared in the study. After blood sampling, hyperthyroidism patients were treated with methimazole at a starting dose of 30 mg daily, and ophthalmopathy patients were treated with high-dose intravenous methylprednisolone. Libraries were constructed in a second round of multiplex PCR, after which size selection and purification were performed. Libraries were sequenced paired-end with 100 bp reads on an Illumina HiSeq2000. SOAPnuke was used to process the raw data, removing reads that contained adapters or uncalled bases, had a mean Phred below 15, or lacked an exact match to the constant primer or identifier. COPE v1.2.5 was used to merge high-quality paired reads, and clonotypes were defined as unique nucleotide sequences. Clonotypes were aligned to IMGT TRBV, TRBD and TRBJ reference segments using MiTCR v1.1. Analysis was restricted to V-J combinations with a frequency above 0.0001, which covered roughly 99% of repertoires. The TCS score was defined as the ratio of F50 (clonal expansion) to E x V (chaos), calculated using BLOSUM62-based TCRdist between CDR3 peptides within each V-J. Welch's t-statistics and random forest reduced roughly 530 V-J features to 13, which were used in a naive Bayes classifier (R e1071). No statistical method was used to fix the sample size in advance, and group allocation was not hidden from the investigators. TCR Vbeta CDR3 sequencing of approximately 140 peripheral blood samples (roughly 41 ophthalmopathy, around 80 hyperthyroidism and some 17 progressor patients) is reported in the paper.

This receptor was identified in a middle-aged woman with Graves disease. Donor details come from another sample of the same person, matched by shared clones. The starting material was peripheral blood mononuclear cells (PBMCs), obtained at new diagnosis, from a patient treated with antithyroid drugs. This sequence uses TRBV6-5 and TRBJ2-3; the junction holds 11 bases that match TRBD2. CDR3 protein: CASSFGTSGNTDTQYF. The DNA is as follows: TGTGCCAGCAGTTTCGGGACTAGCGGAAACACAGATACGCAGTATTTT.